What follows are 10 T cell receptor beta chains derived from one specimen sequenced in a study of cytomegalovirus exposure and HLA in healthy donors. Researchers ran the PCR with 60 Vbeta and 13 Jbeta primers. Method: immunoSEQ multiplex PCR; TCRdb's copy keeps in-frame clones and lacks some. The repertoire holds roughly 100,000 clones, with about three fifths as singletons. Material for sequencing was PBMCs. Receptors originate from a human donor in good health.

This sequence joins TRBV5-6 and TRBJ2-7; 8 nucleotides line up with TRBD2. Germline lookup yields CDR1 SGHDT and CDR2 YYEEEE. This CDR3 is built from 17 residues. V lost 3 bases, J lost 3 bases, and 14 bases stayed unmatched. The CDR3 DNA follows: TGTGCCAGCAGCTCTAGGGAGCGGGAGAGGTTTCTCTACGAGCAGTACTTC. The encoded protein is CASSSRERERFLYEQYF.

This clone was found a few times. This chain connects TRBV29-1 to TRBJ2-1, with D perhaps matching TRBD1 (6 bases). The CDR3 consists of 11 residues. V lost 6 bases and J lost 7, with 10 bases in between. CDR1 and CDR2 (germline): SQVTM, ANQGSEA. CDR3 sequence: CSVSGDNEQFF. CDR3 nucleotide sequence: TGCAGCGTATCAGGGGATAATGAGCAGTTCTTC.

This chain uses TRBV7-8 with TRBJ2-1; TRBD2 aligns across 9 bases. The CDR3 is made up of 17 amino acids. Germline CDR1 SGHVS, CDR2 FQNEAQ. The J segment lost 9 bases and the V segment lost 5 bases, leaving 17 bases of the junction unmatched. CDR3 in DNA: TGTGCCAGCAGCCCCCCGGTCGCACCCGGGACTAGCTTTGAGCAGTTCTTC. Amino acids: CASSPPVAPGTSFEQFF. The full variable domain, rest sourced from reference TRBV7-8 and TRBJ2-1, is GAGVSQSPRYKVAKRGQDVALRCDPISGHVSLFWYQQALGQGPEFLTYFQNEAQLDKSGLPSDRFFAERPEGSVSTLKIQRTQQEDSAVYLCASSPPVAPGTSFEQFFGPGTRLTVL.

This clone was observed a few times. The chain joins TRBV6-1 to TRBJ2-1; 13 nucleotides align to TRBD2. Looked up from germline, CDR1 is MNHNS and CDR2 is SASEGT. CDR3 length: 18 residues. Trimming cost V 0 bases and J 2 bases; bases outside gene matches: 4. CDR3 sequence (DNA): TGTGCCAGCAGTGAAGCCCGACTAGCGGGAGGTACCTACAATGAGCAGTTCTTC. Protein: CASSEARLAGGTYNEQFF.

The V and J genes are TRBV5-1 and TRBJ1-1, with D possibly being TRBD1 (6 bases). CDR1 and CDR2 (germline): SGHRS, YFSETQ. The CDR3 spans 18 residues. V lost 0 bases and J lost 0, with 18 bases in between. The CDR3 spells CASSLEGGNHKMNTEAFF. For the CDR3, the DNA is TGCGCCAGCAGCTTGGAAGGGGGAAACCATAAAATGAACACTGAAGCTTTCTTT.

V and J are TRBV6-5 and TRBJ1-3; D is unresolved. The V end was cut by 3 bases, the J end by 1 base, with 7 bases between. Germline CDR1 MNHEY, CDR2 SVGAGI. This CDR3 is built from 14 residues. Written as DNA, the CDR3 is TGTGCCAGCAGTTATTCAGATTCTGGAAACACCATATATTTT. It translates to CASSYSDSGNTIYF.

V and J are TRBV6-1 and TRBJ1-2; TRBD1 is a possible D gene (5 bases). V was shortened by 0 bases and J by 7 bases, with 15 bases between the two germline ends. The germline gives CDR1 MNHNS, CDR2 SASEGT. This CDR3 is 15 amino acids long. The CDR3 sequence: CASSEASGRAIGYTF. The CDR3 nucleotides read TGTGCCAGCAGTGAAGCTTCGGGCAGGGCCATTGGCTACACCTTC.

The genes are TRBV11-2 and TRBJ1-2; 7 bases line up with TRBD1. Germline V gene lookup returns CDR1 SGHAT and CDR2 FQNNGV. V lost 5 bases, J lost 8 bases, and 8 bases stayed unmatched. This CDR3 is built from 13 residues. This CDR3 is CASSVRQGRGYTF. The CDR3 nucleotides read TGTGCCAGCAGCGTACGACAGGGAAGAGGCTACACCTTC.

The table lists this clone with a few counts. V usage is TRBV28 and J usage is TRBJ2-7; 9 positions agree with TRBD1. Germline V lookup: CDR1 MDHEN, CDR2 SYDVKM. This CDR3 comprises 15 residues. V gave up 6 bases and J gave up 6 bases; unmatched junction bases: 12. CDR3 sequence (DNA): TGTGCCAGCAGGCTCTCCGGGACAGGGCTGTTCGAGCAGTACTTC. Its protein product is CASRLSGTGLFEQYF.

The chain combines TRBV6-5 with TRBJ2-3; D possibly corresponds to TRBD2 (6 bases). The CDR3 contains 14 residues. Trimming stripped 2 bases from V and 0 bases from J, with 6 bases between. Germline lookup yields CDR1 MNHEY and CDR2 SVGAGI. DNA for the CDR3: TGTGCCAGCAGTTACAGCGGGAGCACAGATACGCAGTATTTT. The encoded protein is CASSYSGSTDTQYF.